What follows is one T cell receptor beta chain and its context. The data belong to a study of shared clonotypes between healthy human individuals. Whole-study context: The people who gave samples were a couple of women and a few men aged 18 to 49.

The naive CD8 fraction comprised CD45RO-negative cells positively selected for CCR7 and excluded terminally differentiated effector memory CD45RA+ cells. The repertoire was sequenced with immunoSEQ multiplex PCR; TCRdb's copy has only in-frame clones and lacks some. The sample consists of approximately 1.9 million clones, just under 95% of them appearing once. Germline V gene lookup returns CDR1 SNHLY and CDR2 FYNNEI. V gave up 5 bases and J gave up 0 bases, with 13 bases separating them. This CDR3 has 15 amino acids. This chain links TRBV2 with TRBJ1-2; maybe TRBD1 (5 bases). The receptor was derived from a man aged 18 to 30 in good health. Some clones in this sample may be carry-over from other donors' samples. The sequenced sample was naive CD8+ T cells from PBMCs. The CDR3 loop is CASSHPDTPNYGYTF. The CDR3 nucleotides are TGTGCCAGCAGTCATCCGGACACGCCTAACTATGGCTACACCTTC.